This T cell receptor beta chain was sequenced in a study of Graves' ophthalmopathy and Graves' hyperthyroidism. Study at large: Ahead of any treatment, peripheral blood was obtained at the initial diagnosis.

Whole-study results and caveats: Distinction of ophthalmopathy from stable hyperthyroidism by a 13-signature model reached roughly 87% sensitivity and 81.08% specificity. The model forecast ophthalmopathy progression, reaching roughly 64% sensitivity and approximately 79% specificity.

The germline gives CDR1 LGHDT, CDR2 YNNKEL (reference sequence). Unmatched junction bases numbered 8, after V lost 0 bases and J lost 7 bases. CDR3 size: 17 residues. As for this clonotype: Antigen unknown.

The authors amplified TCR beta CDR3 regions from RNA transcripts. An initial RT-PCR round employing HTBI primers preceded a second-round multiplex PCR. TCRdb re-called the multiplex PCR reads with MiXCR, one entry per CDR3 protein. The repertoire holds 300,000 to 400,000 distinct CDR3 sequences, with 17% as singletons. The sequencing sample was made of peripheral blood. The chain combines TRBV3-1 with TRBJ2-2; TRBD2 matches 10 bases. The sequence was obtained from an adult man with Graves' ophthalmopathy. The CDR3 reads CASSQDSLAGAIGELFF. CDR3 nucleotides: TGTGCCAGCAGCCAAGATAGCCTAGCGGGAGCGATCGGGGAGCTGTTTTTT.